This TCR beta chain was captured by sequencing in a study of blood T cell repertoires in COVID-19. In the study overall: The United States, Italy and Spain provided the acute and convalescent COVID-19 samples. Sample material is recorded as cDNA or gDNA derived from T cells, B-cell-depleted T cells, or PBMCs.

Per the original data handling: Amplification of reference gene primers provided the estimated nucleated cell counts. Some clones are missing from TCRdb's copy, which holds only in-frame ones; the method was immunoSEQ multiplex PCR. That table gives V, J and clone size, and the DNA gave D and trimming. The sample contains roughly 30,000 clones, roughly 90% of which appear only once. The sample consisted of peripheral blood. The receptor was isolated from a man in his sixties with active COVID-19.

CDR3 amino acids: CAWGTGGSGNTIYF. The DNA of the CDR3 is TGTGCCTGGGGAACAGGGGGCTCTGGAAACACCATATATTTT. The rearrangement links TRBV30 to TRBJ1-3; 8 positions match TRBD1. Per germline, CDR1 GTSNPN and CDR2 SVGIG (reference sequence). CDR3 length: 14 amino acids. Germline trimming cut 5 bases from V and 0 bases from J; bases unmatched to any gene: 3.